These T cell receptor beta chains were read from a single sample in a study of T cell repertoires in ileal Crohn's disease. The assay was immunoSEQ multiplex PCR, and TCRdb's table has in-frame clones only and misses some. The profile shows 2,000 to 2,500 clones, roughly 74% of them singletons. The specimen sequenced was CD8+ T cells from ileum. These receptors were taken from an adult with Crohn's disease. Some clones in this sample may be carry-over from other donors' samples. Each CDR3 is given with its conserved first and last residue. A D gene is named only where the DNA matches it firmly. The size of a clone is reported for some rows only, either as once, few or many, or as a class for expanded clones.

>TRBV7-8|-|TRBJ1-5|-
CASSDHRADSNQPQHF
TGTGCCAGCAGCGACCACAGGGCCGATAGCAATCAGCCCCAGCATTTT
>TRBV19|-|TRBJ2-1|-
CASSLRSGNEQFF
TGTGCCAGTAGTTTAAGGAGCGGGAATGAGCAGTTCTTC
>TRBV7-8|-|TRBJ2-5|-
CASSLDSGTQYF
TGTGCCAGCAGCTTAGACTCGGGGACCCAGTACTTC
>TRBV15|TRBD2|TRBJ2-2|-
CATSREGGSITGELFF
TGTGCCACCAGCAGAGAGGGCGGGAGTATCACCGGGGAGCTGTTTTTT
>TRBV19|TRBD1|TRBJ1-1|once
CASSRPGQGNTEAFF
TGTGCCAGTAGTCGTCCGGGACAGGGAAACACTGAAGCTTTCTTT
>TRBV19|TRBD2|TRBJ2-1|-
CASSMGGGIYNEQFF
TGTGCCAGTAGTATGGGCGGGGGGATCTACAATGAGCAGTTCTTC
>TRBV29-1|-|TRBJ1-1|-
CSATQGMMNTEAFF
TGCAGCGCCACACAGGGCATGATGAACACTGAAGCTTTCTTT
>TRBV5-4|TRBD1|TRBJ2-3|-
CASSLLGQGSTDTQYF
TGTGCCAGCAGCTTGTTGGGACAGGGGAGCACAGATACGCAGTATTTT
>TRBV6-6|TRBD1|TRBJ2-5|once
CASSYSGQGAEYF
TGTGCCAGCAGTTACTCCGGACAGGGGGCAGAGTACTTC
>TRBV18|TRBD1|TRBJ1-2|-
CASSPGQGGYGYTF
TGTGCCAGCTCACCCGGACAGGGAGGATATGGCTACACCTTC
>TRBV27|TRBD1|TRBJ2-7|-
CASRLYEGAVSYEQYF
TGTGCCAGCAGACTTTACGAGGGGGCGGTGTCCTACGAGCAGTACTTC
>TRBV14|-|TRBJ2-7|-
CASSQEVTTSSNEQYF
TGTGCCAGCAGCCAAGAGGTAACTACTTCTTCCAACGAGCAGTACTTC
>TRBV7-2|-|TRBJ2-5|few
CASSLLLEFGETQYF
TGTGCCAGCAGCTTATTGCTGGAGTTTGGAGAGACCCAGTACTTC
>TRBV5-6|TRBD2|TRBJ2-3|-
CASSSSGRADTQYF
TGTGCCAGCAGCTCTAGCGGGAGAGCAGATACGCAGTATTTT
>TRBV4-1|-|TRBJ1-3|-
CASSQSQFSGNTIYF
TGCGCCAGCAGCCAATCCCAGTTCTCTGGAAACACCATATATTTT
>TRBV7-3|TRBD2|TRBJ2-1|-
CASSLFLAGGDEQFF
TGTGCCAGCAGCTTATTCCTAGCGGGAGGAGATGAGCAGTTCTTC
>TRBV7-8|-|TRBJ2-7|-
CASSLGTKYEQYF
TGTGCCAGCAGCTTAGGGACAAAGTACGAGCAGTACTTC
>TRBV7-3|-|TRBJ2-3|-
CASSPTLGGSTDTQYF
TGTGCCAGCAGCCCAACCCTAGGGGGAAGCACAGATACGCAGTATTTT
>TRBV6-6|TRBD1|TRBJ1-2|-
CASSSRDRVYTF
TGTGCCAGCAGCTCCAGAGACAGGGTCTACACCTTC
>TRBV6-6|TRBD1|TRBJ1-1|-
CASSPGGNTEAFF
TGTGCCAGCAGTCCAGGGGGGAACACTGAAGCTTTCTTT
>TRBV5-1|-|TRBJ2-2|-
CASSFFSPNTGELFF
TGCGCCAGCAGCTTCTTTAGCCCGAACACCGGGGAGCTGTTTTTT
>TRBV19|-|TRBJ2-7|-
CASSGEGYEQYF
TGTGCCAGTAGTGGCGAGGGATACGAGCAGTACTTC
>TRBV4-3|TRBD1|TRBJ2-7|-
CASSQERGLQHEQYF
TGCGCCAGCAGCCAAGAAAGGGGGCTTCAACACGAGCAGTACTTC
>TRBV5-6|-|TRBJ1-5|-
CASSLGQGYQPQHF
TGTGCCAGCAGCTTGGGGCAGGGTTATCAGCCCCAGCATTTT
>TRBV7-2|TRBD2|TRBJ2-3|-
CASSPTELAGVADTQYF
TGTGCCAGCAGCCCAACCGAACTAGCGGGAGTGGCAGATACGCAGTATTTT
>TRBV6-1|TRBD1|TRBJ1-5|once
CASSRDRWNQPQHF
TGTGCCAGCAGTCGGGACAGGTGGAATCAGCCCCAGCATTTT
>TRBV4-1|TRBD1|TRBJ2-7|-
CASSQGGTVKVLQDHYEQYF
TGCGCCAGCAGCCAAGGGGGGACAGTGAAAGTCCTACAGGACCACTACGAGCAGTACTTC
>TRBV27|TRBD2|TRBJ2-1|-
CASSFTAGAPPSYNEQFF
TGTGCCAGCAGTTTTACAGCGGGAGCCCCCCCGTCCTACAATGAGCAGTTCTTC
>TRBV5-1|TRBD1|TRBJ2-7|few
CASSSFQTGELHEQYF
TGCGCCAGCAGCTCCTTCCAGACAGGGGAACTCCACGAGCAGTACTTC
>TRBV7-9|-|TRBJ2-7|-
CASSGGGISYEQYF
TGTGCCAGCAGCGGCGGCGGTATTTCCTACGAGCAGTACTTC
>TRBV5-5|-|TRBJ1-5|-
CASSLWGGQPQHF
TGTGCCAGCAGCTTGTGGGGGGGTCAGCCCCAGCATTTT
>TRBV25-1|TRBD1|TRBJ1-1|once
CASSVFHRGGNTEAFF
TGTGCCAGCAGTGTATTCCACAGGGGGGGGAACACTGAAGCTTTCTTT
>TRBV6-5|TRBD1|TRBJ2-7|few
CASSSPTGGEYEQYF
TGTGCCAGCAGCTCCCCGACAGGGGGGGAGTACGAGCAGTACTTC
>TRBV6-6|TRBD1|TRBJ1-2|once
CASSLGQIYGYTF
TGTGCCAGCAGTTTGGGACAGATCTATGGCTACACCTTC